The 3 T cell receptor beta chains below come from one sample, sequenced in a study of blood T cell repertoires in COVID-19. Sequenced by immunoSEQ multiplex PCR; TCRdb stores in-frame clones only, minus some. The data contain some 220,000 clones, about 85% of them singletons. Sequenced: peripheral blood. These receptors were taken from an elderly woman with active or convalescent COVID-19.

This clone was seen a single time. This sequence joins TRBV28 and TRBJ1-1, with unresolved D. The CDR3 runs to 15 residues. From germline, CDR1 is MDHEN and CDR2 SYDVKM. Trimming took 3 bases from V and 9 from J, leaving 20 bases between them. This chain's CDR3 is CASSFFHSSSWKAFF. Here the CDR3 DNA reads TGTGCCAGCAGTTTTTTTCACAGCTCATCCTGGAAAGCTTTCTTT.

The chain carries TRBV19 and TRBJ2-3, with D unresolved. CDR1 LNHDA and CDR2 SQIVND come from the germline V gene (reference sequence). The CDR3 is 14 residues long. The ends were cut back, 0 bases at V and 4 bases at J, with 8 bases in the middle. The CDR3 sequence: CASSIDPEADTQYF. CDR3 sequence (DNA): TGTGCCAGTAGTATAGACCCAGAAGCAGATACGCAGTATTTT.

At least ten counts were recorded for this clone. J is TRBJ2-5 and V is TRBV28; possibly TRBD2 for D (6 bases). The germline V and J ends were trimmed by 6 bases and 4 bases, with 18 bases remaining between them. Germline-derived CDR1 and CDR2 are MDHEN and SYDVKM. This CDR3 comprises 15 residues. CDR3 sequence (DNA): TGTGCCAGCAGGGAGGTCCGGGGAGGACGAGAGACCCAGTACTTC. As protein: CASREVRGGRETQYF.